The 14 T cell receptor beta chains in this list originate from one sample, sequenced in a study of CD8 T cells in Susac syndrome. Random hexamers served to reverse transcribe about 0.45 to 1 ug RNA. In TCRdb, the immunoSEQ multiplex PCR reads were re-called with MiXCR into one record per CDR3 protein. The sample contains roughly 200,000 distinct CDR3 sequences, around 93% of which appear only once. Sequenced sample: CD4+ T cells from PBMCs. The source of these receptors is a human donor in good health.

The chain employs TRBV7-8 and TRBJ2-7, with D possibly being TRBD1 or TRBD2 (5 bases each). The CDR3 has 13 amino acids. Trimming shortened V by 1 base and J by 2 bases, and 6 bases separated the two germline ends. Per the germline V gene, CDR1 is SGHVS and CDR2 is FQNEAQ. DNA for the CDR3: TGTGCCAGCAGCTTAGGGGGGACCTACGAGCAGTACGTC. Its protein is CASSLGGTYEQYV.

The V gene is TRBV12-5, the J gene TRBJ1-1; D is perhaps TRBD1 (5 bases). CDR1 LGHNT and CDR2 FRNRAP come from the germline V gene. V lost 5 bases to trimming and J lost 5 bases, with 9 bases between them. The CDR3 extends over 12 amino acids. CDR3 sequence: CASGRGTTEAFF. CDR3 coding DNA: TGTGCTAGTGGTCGGGGCACAACTGAAGCTTTCTTT.

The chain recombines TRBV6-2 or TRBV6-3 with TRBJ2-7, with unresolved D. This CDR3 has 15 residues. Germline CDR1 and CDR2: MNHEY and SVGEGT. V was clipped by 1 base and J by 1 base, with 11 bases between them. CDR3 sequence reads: CASSYYGASSYEQYF. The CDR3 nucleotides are TGTGCCAGCAGTTACTACGGCGCCTCTTCCTACGAGCAGTACTTC.

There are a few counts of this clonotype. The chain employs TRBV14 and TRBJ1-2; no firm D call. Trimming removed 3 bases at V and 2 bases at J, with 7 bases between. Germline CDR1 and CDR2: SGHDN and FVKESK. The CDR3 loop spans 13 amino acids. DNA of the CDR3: TGTGCCAGCAGCCAGACGGGGAACTATGGCTACACCTTC. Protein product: CASSQTGNYGYTF.

DNA of the CDR3: TGTGCCAGCAGCTTAGCGCGACTCGAGCAGTACTTC. This gives the protein CASSLARLEQYF. V and J are TRBV7-2 and TRBJ2-7; the D is unclear. Germline CDR1 is SGHTA and CDR2 is FQGNSA. Trimming cost V 0 bases and J 6 bases, with 6 bases left between them. The CDR3 has 12 amino acids.

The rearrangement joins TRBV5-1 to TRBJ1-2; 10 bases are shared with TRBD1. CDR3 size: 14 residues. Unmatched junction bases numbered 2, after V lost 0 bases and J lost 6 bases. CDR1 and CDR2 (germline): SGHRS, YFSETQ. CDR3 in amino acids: CASSLGDRGHGYTF. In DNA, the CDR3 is TGCGCCAGCAGCTTGGGGGACAGGGGCCATGGCTACACCTTC.

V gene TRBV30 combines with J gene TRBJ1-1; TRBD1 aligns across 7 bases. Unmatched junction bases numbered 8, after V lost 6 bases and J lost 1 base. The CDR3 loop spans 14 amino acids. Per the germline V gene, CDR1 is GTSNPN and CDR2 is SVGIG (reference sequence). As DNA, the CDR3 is TGTGCCTGCCGGACAGGAGGGGGGAACACTGAAGCTTTCTTT. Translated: CACRTGGGNTEAFF.

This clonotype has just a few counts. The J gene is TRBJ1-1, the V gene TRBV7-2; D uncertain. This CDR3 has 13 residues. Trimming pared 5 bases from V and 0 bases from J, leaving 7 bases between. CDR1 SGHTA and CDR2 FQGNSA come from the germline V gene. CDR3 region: CASSPVMNTEAFF. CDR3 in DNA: TGTGCCAGCAGCCCGGTCATGAACACTGAAGCTTTCTTT.

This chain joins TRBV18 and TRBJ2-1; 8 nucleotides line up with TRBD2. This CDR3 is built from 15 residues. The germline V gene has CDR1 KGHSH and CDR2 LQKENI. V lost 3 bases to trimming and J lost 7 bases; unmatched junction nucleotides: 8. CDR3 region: CASSPRRGDRNEQFF. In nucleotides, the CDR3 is TGTGCCAGCTCACCCCGGCGGGGGGACCGGAATGAGCAGTTCTTC.

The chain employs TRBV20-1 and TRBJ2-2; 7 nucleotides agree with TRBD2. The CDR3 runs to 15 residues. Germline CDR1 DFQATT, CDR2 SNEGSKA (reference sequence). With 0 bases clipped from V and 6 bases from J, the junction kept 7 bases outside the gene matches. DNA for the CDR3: TGCAGTGCTAGAGACGGGGGGATTTTGGCCGGGGAGCTGTTTTTT. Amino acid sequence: CSARDGGILAGELFF.

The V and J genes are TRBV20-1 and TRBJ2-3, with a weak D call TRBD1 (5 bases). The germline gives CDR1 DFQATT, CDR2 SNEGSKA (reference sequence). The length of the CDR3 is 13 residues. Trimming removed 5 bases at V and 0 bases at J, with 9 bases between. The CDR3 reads CSARQPSTDTQYF. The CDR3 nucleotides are TGCAGTGCTCGACAGCCTAGCACAGATACGCAGTATTTT.

The CDR3 DNA follows: TGCAGCGTTGATAGGACAGGCTATGGCTACACCTTC. Translating gives CSVDRTGYGYTF. The J gene is TRBJ1-2, the V gene TRBV29-1; 7 bases agree with TRBD1. CDR1 and CDR2 from the germline V gene are SQVTM and ANQGSEA. The CDR3 runs 12 residues. V was clipped by 3 bases and J by 4 bases; unmatched bases: 2.

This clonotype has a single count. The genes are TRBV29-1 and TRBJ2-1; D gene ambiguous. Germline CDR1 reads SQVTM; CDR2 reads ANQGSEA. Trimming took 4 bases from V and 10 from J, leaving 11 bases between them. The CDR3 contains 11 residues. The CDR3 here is CSVGGPLEQFF. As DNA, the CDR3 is TGCAGCGTTGGCGGCCCCTTGGAGCAGTTCTTC.

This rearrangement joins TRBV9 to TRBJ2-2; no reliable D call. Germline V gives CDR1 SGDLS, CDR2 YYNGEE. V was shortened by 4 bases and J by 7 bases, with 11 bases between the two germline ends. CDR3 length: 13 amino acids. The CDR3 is CASSRDMNGELFF. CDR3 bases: TGTGCCAGCAGCCGAGACATGAACGGGGAGCTGTTTTTT.